What follows are 24 T cell receptor beta chains derived from one specimen sequenced in a study of blood T cell repertoires in COVID-19 (dated by TCRdb to 2018 to 2020). Receptor amplification or capture employed the immunoSEQ multiplex PCR assay. TCRdb holds this immuneACCESS table with in-frame rearrangements only. Some clones are missing; in checked studies, unresolved V genes explain under half, and the rest has no known cause. The sample data list fewer than 500,000 clones, and 87% of these were observed just once. The top ten hold around 0.7% of the sample. The specimen sequenced was PBMCs or T cells enriched from blood (not recorded which). The source of these receptors is a woman younger than 30 who had recovered from COVID-19.

The chain joins TRBV5-1 to TRBJ1-3; 8 bases are a match to TRBD1. V shed 0 bases, J shed 4 bases, and the junction held 0 bases outside the gene matches. The length of the CDR3 is 14 residues. CDR1 is SGHRS and CDR2 is YFSETQ in the germline V gene. CDR3 residues: CASSLGQGGNTIYF. For the CDR3, the DNA is TGCGCCAGCAGCTTGGGACAGGGGGGAAACACCATATATTTT.

The chain is built from TRBV19 and TRBJ2-5; D possibly corresponds to TRBD1 (6 bases). Germline CDR1 LNHDA, CDR2 SQIVND (reference sequence). The CDR3 has 13 amino acids. Trimming shortened V by 5 bases and J by 4 bases, and 11 bases separated the two germline ends. Written as DNA, the CDR3 is TGTGCCAGTAGTGCCCGGGACATAGAGACCCAGTACTTC. This translates into CASSARDIETQYF.

CDR3 sequence: CASSLAGLNEKLFF. CDR3 nucleotides: TGTGCCAGCAGCTTGGCGGGACTGAATGAAAAACTGTTTTTT. The chain employs TRBV5-6 and TRBJ1-4; tentatively, D is TRBD1 (5 bases). CDR1 is SGHDT and CDR2 is YYEEEE in the germline V gene. This CDR3 comprises 14 residues. Trimming left V 0 bases short and J 5 bases short, with 8 bases between.

This chain uses TRBV5-1 with TRBJ2-1, with TRBD2 matching 8 bases. The CDR3 consists of 17 residues. Germline CDR1 is SGHRS and CDR2 is YFSETQ. The junction had 16 bases not matched to a gene; V was cut back by 3 bases and J by 8 bases. The CDR3 DNA follows: TGCGCCAGCAGCTCTACCGGGCGGGGGGCCTCTTGGGATGAGCAGTTCTTC. As protein: CASSSTGRGASWDEQFF.

The rearrangement joins TRBV24-1 to TRBJ2-7, with 7 bases that match TRBD1. V trimming: 7 bases; J trimming: 2 bases; junction bases outside the gene matches: 7. Germline assignment: CDR1 KGHDR and CDR2 SFDVKD. The CDR3 runs to 14 residues. The CDR3 is CATSSTGTPYEQYF. The DNA of the CDR3 is TGTGCCACCAGCTCGACAGGGACCCCCTACGAGCAGTACTTC.

The rearrangement links TRBV28 to TRBJ1-1; no clear D. Germline V gene lookup returns CDR1 MDHEN and CDR2 SYDVKM. CDR3 size: 14 residues. With 3 bases removed from V and 0 bases from J, the gap between germline ends came to 8 bases. The CDR3 is CASSLLEMNTEAFF. The CDR3 nucleotides read TGTGCCAGCAGTTTGTTAGAGATGAACACTGAAGCTTTCTTT.

This chain joins TRBV7-2 and TRBJ1-3; 11 bases align to TRBD1. CDR1 and CDR2 from the germline V gene are SGHTA and FQGNSA. This CDR3 comprises 14 residues. V trimming: 5 bases; J trimming: 8 bases; junction bases outside the gene matches: 5. CDR3 DNA sequence: TGTGCCAGCAGCCTCCGGGACAGGGGGTACACCATATATTTT. This encodes CASSLRDRGYTIYF.

Remarks on this clone: Other nucleotide sequences in the sample specify the same CDR3. The chain joins TRBV28 to TRBJ1-2, with 8 bases fitting TRBD1. Trimming cost V 3 bases and J 4 bases; bases outside gene matches: 7. The germline V gene has CDR1 MDHEN and CDR2 SYDVKM. This CDR3 comprises 15 residues. Written as DNA, the CDR3 is TGTGCCAGCAGTTTGCCCGGACAGGGCGGCTATGGCTACACCTTC. Its protein is CASSLPGQGGYGYTF.

This sequence joins TRBV2 and TRBJ1-6; the D is unclear. CDR3 size: 14 residues. V lost 6 bases and J 9 bases, leaving 15 bases between the germline ends. Per the germline V gene, CDR1 is SNHLY and CDR2 is FYNNEI. CDR3 coding DNA: TGTGCCAGCAGACAAGATAATTCTGGTTCACCCCTCCACTTT. This encodes CASRQDNSGSPLHF.

This clone occurred once. The V gene is TRBV11-3, the J gene TRBJ2-3, with a weak D call TRBD2 (5 bases). V lost 6 bases, J lost 2 bases, and 12 bases lay in between. The CDR3 is 14 amino acids. CDR1 and CDR2 from the germline V gene are SGHNT and YENEEA. CDR3 in amino acids: CASREKRNTDTQYF. CDR3 nucleotides: TGTGCCAGCAGGGAGAAGCGGAACACAGATACGCAGTATTTT.

The chain recombines TRBV5-4 with TRBJ1-2; D may be TRBD1 (5 bases). The V gene lost 4 bases and the J gene lost 8 bases, with 21 bases spanning the gap. From germline, CDR1 is SGHNT and CDR2 YYREEE (reference sequence). This CDR3 is 15 amino acids long. The CDR3 spells CASSLAPAGNLGYTF. In nucleotides, the CDR3 is TGTGCCAGCAGCCTTGCCCCTGCAGGGAATCTGGGCTACACCTTC.

This chain joins TRBV11-2 and TRBJ2-5; 9 nucleotides agree with TRBD2. The junction had 7 bases not matched to a gene; V was cut back by 1 base and J by 4 bases. The CDR3 extends over 16 amino acids. Per germline, CDR1 SGHAT and CDR2 FQNNGV. DNA of the CDR3: TGTGCCAGCAGCTTAGTTCTAGCGGGAAAACGAGAGACCCAGTACTTC. This codes for CASSLVLAGKRETQYF.

The J gene is TRBJ2-7, the V gene TRBV5-5; weak D call: TRBD2 (6 bases). The CDR3 extends over 13 amino acids. V was cut by 0 bases and J by 6 bases, with 10 bases left in between. Germline V gene sequence: CDR1 SGHKS, CDR2 YYEKEE (reference sequence). DNA for the CDR3: TGTGCCAGCAGCTTGGCGGGGGTGCTCGAGCAGTACTTC. It specifies CASSLAGVLEQYF.

The V and J genes are TRBV6-5 and TRBJ2-1; 7 nucleotides match TRBD1. With V trimmed by 6 bases and J by 8 bases, 10 bases remained unmatched. CDR1 MNHEY and CDR2 SVGAGI come from the germline V gene. The CDR3 contains 14 residues. The chain's CDR3 is CASRPPFTGDEQFF. The CDR3 coding sequence is TGTGCCAGCAGACCCCCCTTTACAGGGGATGAGCAGTTCTTC.

CDR3: CASSTGPEAFF. CDR3 sequence (DNA): TGTGCCAGCAGCACAGGTCCTGAAGCTTTCTTT. The chain joins TRBV4-2 to TRBJ1-1, with a weak D call TRBD1 (5 bases). The CDR3 is 11 residues long. V lost 5 bases and J lost 6, with 7 bases in between. Germline lookup yields CDR1 LGHNA and CDR2 YNFKEQ.

The DNA of the CDR3 is TGTGCCAGCAGTTACTCTAAGCGGGGGGGAATTGATGAGCAGTTCTTC. It is translated as CASSYSKRGGIDEQFF. The chain employs TRBV6-5 and TRBJ2-1, with 10 bases fitting TRBD2. With V trimmed by 0 bases and J by 8 bases, 7 bases remained unmatched. CDR1 MNHEY and CDR2 SVGAGI come from the germline V gene. The CDR3 is 16 residues long.

The chain employs TRBV29-1 and TRBJ1-4; D is unresolved. With 6 bases removed from V and 8 bases from J, the gap between germline ends came to 10 bases. CDR1 and CDR2 from the germline V gene are SQVTM and ANQGSEA. This CDR3 has 11 residues. CDR3 sequence reads: CSVEKQEKLFF. The CDR3 DNA reads as TGCAGCGTGGAAAAACAAGAAAAACTGTTTTTT.

The gene calls are TRBV27 and TRBJ2-1; 11 bases line up with TRBD2. The CDR3 covers 14 residues. Germline V gene lookup returns CDR1 MNHEY and CDR2 SMNVEV (reference sequence). V lost 4 bases to trimming and J lost 7 bases; unmatched junction nucleotides: 3. The CDR3 is CASSSTSGANEQFF. Written as DNA, the CDR3 is TGTGCCAGCAGTTCGACTAGCGGGGCAAATGAGCAGTTCTTC.

The rearrangement joins TRBV9 to TRBJ1-2; TRBD1 matches 8 bases. V trimming: 4 bases; J trimming: 5 bases; junction bases outside the gene matches: 13. CDR3 length equals 16 residues. Looked up from germline, CDR1 is SGDLS and CDR2 is YYNGEE. CDR3 DNA: TGTGCCAGCAGCCCCCGGGACAGGCCGCGCTCTTATGGCTACACCTTC. Its protein product is CASSPRDRPRSYGYTF.

The chain is built from TRBV5-5 and TRBJ1-2; perhaps TRBD1 as D (6 bases). The CDR3 is made up of 13 amino acids. The V end was cut by 2 bases, the J end by 6 bases, with 11 bases between. Germline V gene sequence: CDR1 SGHKS, CDR2 YYEKEE (reference sequence). CDR3 in DNA: TGTGCCAGCAGCTTACAACAGGGAGATGGCTACACCTTC. Protein: CASSLQQGDGYTF. The complete variable domain, with remaining parts taken from reference TRBV5-5 and TRBJ1-2, reads DAGVTQSPTHLIKTRGQQVTLRCSPISGHKSVSWYQQVLGQGPQFIFQYYEKEERGRGNFPDRFSARQFPNYSSELNVNALLLGDSALYLCASSLQQGDGYTFGSGTRLTVV.

The chain recombines TRBV6-5 with TRBJ1-1; 7 nucleotides agree with TRBD1. CDR3 length: 15 amino acids. V shed 6 bases, J shed 5 bases, and the junction held 12 bases outside the gene matches. The germline gives CDR1 MNHEY, CDR2 SVGAGI. CDR3 protein: CASRYRGPTITEAFF. The CDR3 DNA reads as TGTGCCAGCAGGTACAGGGGTCCGACGATAACTGAAGCTTTCTTT.

A word on this clone: Other DNA sequences in the sample encode the same CDR3. This chain links TRBV6-5 with TRBJ2-3; TRBD1 agrees at 7 bases. Germline-derived CDR1 and CDR2 are MNHEY and SVGAGI. This CDR3 contains 12 residues. Trimming at V came to 5 bases and at J to 4 bases, leaving 0 bases not matched to a gene. CDR3 DNA: TGTGCCAGCAGTCAGGGGGCAGATACGCAGTATTTT. This gives the protein CASSQGADTQYF.

The chain has TRBV3-1 (or the pseudogene TRBV3-2) and TRBJ1-6; weak D call: TRBD1 (6 bases). CDR1 is LGHDT, CDR2 YNNKEL, per germline (reference sequence). The CDR3 is 14 amino acids. Trimming stripped 1 base from V and 11 bases from J, with 12 bases between. The CDR3 is CASSQVAGATPLHF. Here the CDR3 DNA reads TGTGCCAGCAGCCAAGTTGCAGGGGCGACACCCCTCCACTTT.

The gene calls are TRBV6-5 and TRBJ1-2, with TRBD1 as a possible D gene (6 bases). The V gene lost 7 bases and the J gene lost 4 bases, with 16 bases spanning the gap. Looked up from germline, CDR1 is MNHEY and CDR2 is SVGAGI. The CDR3 covers 14 residues. CDR3: CASIRAGTSYGYTF. The CDR3 DNA reads TGTGCCAGCATCCGCGCCGGGACATCCTATGGCTACACCTTC.